The 21 T cell receptor beta chains given below trace back to one sample, sequenced in a study of cytomegalovirus exposure and HLA in healthy donors. Data came from immunoSEQ multiplex PCR; TCRdb stores just in-frame clones and leaves some out. The data show under 150,000 clones, around nine tenths seen once. Sequencing input: PBMCs. The receptors derive from a young man in good health and CMV-seropositive.

This clone turned up a few times. The V call is TRBV5-4, the J call TRBJ2-7; D may be TRBD2 (6 bases). The V end was cut by 6 bases, the J end by 1 base, with 17 bases between. There are 15 residues in the CDR3. The germline V gene encodes CDR1 SGHNT and CDR2 YYREEE (reference sequence). CDR3 nucleotide sequence: TGTGCCAGCACCCCTAGGACTGGGGGGTCCTACGAGCAGTACTTC. Its protein product is CASTPRTGGSYEQYF.

The CDR3 sequence is CASSFPGQGEPEAFF. The CDR3 coding sequence is TGTGCCAGCAGCTTTCCGGGACAGGGAGAACCTGAAGCTTTCTTT. This chain uses TRBV5-4 with TRBJ1-1; 9 positions match TRBD1. V lost 2 bases, J lost 6 bases, and 8 bases stayed unmatched. Germline V lookup: CDR1 SGHNT, CDR2 YYREEE (reference sequence). The CDR3 consists of 15 residues.

The V call is TRBV5-5, the J call TRBJ1-1; no firm D call. The CDR3 contains 15 residues. The germline V and J ends were trimmed by 3 bases and 2 bases, with 14 bases remaining between them. The V gene's germline CDR1 is SGHKS and CDR2 YYEKEE (reference sequence). The DNA of the CDR3 is TGTGCCAGCAGCTGGGTGGGCCAGGTAAACACTGAAGCTTTCTTT. It codes for CASSWVGQVNTEAFF.

The V call is TRBV6-5, the J call TRBJ1-2, with a weak D call TRBD1 (5 bases). This CDR3 comprises 12 residues. With 9 bases removed from V and 8 bases from J, the gap between germline ends came to 16 bases. Per the germline V gene, CDR1 is MNHEY and CDR2 is SVGAGI. CDR3 coding DNA: TGTGCCAGTGCGGGGCGGTCCGGCGGCTACACCTTC. This codes for CASAGRSGGYTF.

The genes are TRBV19 and TRBJ1-1; 9 positions match TRBD1. CDR1 is LNHDA and CDR2 is SQIVND in the germline V gene (reference sequence). The CDR3 has 16 residues. Germline trimming cut 3 bases from V and 5 bases from J; bases unmatched to any gene: 10. CDR3 residues: CASSMRVGQGKTEAFF. The CDR3 DNA follows: TGTGCCAGTAGTATGAGAGTGGGACAGGGAAAAACTGAAGCTTTCTTT.

J is TRBJ1-5 and V is TRBV18, with D perhaps TRBD1 (6 bases). Trimming cost V 3 bases and J 4 bases, with 10 bases left between them. Per the germline V gene, CDR1 is KGHSH and CDR2 is LQKENI. The CDR3 has 14 residues. The CDR3 protein is CASSPGHSNQPQHF. CDR3 coding DNA: TGTGCCAGCTCACCGGGACACTCTAATCAGCCCCAGCATTTT. Looking up the rest from reference TRBV18 and TRBJ1-5 gives the full variable domain: NAGVMQNPRHLVRRRGQEARLRCSPMKGHSHVYWYRQLPEEGLKFMVYLQKENIIDESGMPKERFSAEFPKEGPSILRIQQVVRGDSAAYFCASSPGHSNQPQHFGDGTRLSIL.

The chain couples TRBV4-2 to TRBJ2-7; 7 bases fit TRBD2. The CDR3 has 16 amino acids. J gave up 0 bases and V 1 base, and 6 bases lay outside the gene matches. CDR1 and CDR2 from the germline V gene are LGHNA and YNFKEQ. CDR3 residues: CASSQAGEGLSYEQYF. CDR3 coding DNA: TGTGCCAGCAGCCAAGCGGGGGAGGGGCTCTCCTACGAGCAGTACTTC.

This clone was seen a single time. This sequence joins TRBV28 and TRBJ2-7, with D possibly TRBD1 on 6 matching bases. Germline V CDR1 and CDR2: MDHEN, SYDVKM. The V gene lost 3 bases and the J gene lost 4 bases, with 7 bases spanning the gap. The CDR3 is made up of 12 amino acids. CDR3 sequence reads: CASSFGQYEQYF. The CDR3 region has the DNA TGTGCCAGCAGTTTCGGACAGTACGAGCAGTACTTC.

J is TRBJ1-2 and V is TRBV2, with 9 bases that match TRBD1. CDR1 and CDR2 from the germline V gene are SNHLY and FYNNEI. After removal of 11 bases from V and 4 bases from J, the junction contained 11 bases not matched to a gene. The CDR3 has 14 amino acids. The CDR3 region has the DNA TGTGCCGCAGCAGGGGGACAGGGTTCCTATGGCTACACCTTC. Translated: CAAAGGQGSYGYTF.

This chain uses TRBV7-2 with TRBJ2-1, with a possible D match to TRBD1 (7 bases). Germline values: CDR1 SGHTA, CDR2 FQGNSA. The V gene lost 4 bases and the J gene lost 7 bases, with 14 bases spanning the gap. CDR3 size: 14 residues. This CDR3 reads CASSSRGDWNEQFF. CDR3 in DNA: TGTGCCAGCAGCTCCAGGGGGGACTGGAATGAGCAGTTCTTC.

The chain joins TRBV7-2 to TRBJ2-7; D not resolved. Germline values: CDR1 SGHTA, CDR2 FQGNSA. The CDR3 is made up of 13 amino acids. Trimming pared 1 base from V and 4 bases from J, leaving 8 bases between. CDR3: CASSLGARYEQYF. The CDR3 bases are TGTGCCAGCAGCTTAGGAGCGCGATACGAGCAGTACTTC.

The chain couples TRBV5-6 to TRBJ2-1; 7 positions agree with TRBD2. V lost 0 bases, J lost 9 bases, and 3 bases stayed unmatched. Germline V gene lookup returns CDR1 SGHDT and CDR2 YYEEEE. The CDR3 has 13 amino acids. CDR3 sequence (DNA): TGTGCCAGCAGCTTGGCATGGGAGGGTGAGCAGTTCTTC. Amino acids: CASSLAWEGEQFF.

J is TRBJ2-3 and V is TRBV5-4, with D tentatively TRBD1 (6 bases). The germline gives CDR1 SGHNT, CDR2 YYREEE (reference sequence). The CDR3 consists of 12 residues. The V end lost 0 bases, the J end lost 9 bases, and 8 bases lay between the germline ends. The CDR3 protein is CASSLGQGTQYF. The CDR3 nucleotides read TGTGCCAGCAGCTTGGGTCAGGGGACGCAGTATTTT.

The CDR3 protein is CASSGGLKPYGYTF. The CDR3 region has the DNA TGTGCCAGCAGCGGGGGACTCAAACCCTATGGCTACACCTTC. The chain recombines TRBV2 with TRBJ1-2; D possibly corresponds to TRBD1 (5 bases). CDR3 size: 14 residues. Trimming took off 6 bases at V and 4 bases at J, with 15 bases between the two ends. CDR1 is SNHLY, CDR2 FYNNEI, per germline.

The chain links TRBV10-3 to TRBJ1-2, with D possibly matching TRBD1 (6 bases). Germline V gene data show CDR1 as ENHRY and CDR2 as SYGVKD. Trimming stripped 6 bases from V and 0 bases from J, with 17 bases between. The CDR3 extends over 16 amino acids. This CDR3 is CAIRPTGTRTNYGYTF. The CDR3, as DNA: TGTGCCATCAGACCCACCGGGACAAGAACTAACTATGGCTACACCTTC.

The chain employs TRBV5-4 and TRBJ1-6, with TRBD1 as a possible D gene (6 bases). V dropped 4 bases and J dropped 6 bases, with 17 bases sitting between them. Germline loops: CDR1 SGHNT, CDR2 YYREEE (reference sequence). The CDR3 contains 16 residues. CDR3: CASSQINRAGNSPLHF. In DNA form, the CDR3 reads TGTGCCAGCAGCCAAATCAACAGGGCTGGTAATTCACCCCTCCACTTT.

J is TRBJ1-1 and V is TRBV30; D may be TRBD1 (5 bases). In germline, CDR1 is GTSNPN, CDR2 SVGIG (reference sequence). With 4 bases removed from V and 1 base from J, the gap between germline ends came to 13 bases. This CDR3 has 14 residues. The CDR3 protein is CAWTREFGNTEAFF. CDR3 in DNA: TGTGCCTGGACCAGGGAATTCGGGAACACTGAAGCTTTCTTT.

V usage is TRBV2 and J usage is TRBJ2-2; TRBD2 aligns across 8 bases. Germline lookup yields CDR1 SNHLY and CDR2 FYNNEI. The CDR3 runs 15 residues. Trimming cost V 6 bases and J 0 bases; bases outside gene matches: 3. The CDR3 sequence is CASSRAGANTGELFF. The DNA of the CDR3 is TGTGCCAGCAGCCGAGCGGGGGCGAACACCGGGGAGCTGTTTTTT. The complete variable domain, with remaining parts taken from reference TRBV2 and TRBJ2-2, reads EPEVTQTPSHQVTQMGQEVILRCVPISNHLYFYWYRQILGQKVEFLVSFYNNEISEKSEIFDDQFSVERPDGSNFTLKIRSTKLEDSAMYFCASSRAGANTGELFFGEGSRLTVL.

J is TRBJ1-5 and V is TRBV7-9; the D is unclear. V was pared by 8 bases and J by 7 bases, with 9 bases between. The CDR3 is 11 residues long. Germline V gene lookup returns CDR1 SEHNR and CDR2 FQNEAQ (reference sequence). The CDR3, as DNA: TGTGCCAGCGGAGATTTACAGCCCCAGCATTTT. This codes for CASGDLQPQHF. Supplemented by reference TRBV7-9 and TRBJ1-5, the full variable domain reads DTGVSQNPRHKITKRGQNVTFRCDPISEHNRLYWYRQTLGQGPEFLTYFQNEAQLEKSRLLSDRFSAERPKGSFSTLEIQRTEQGDSAMYLCASGDLQPQHFGDGTRLSIL.

This clone was recorded only once. This sequence joins TRBV30 and TRBJ1-1; D perhaps matches TRBD1 (6 bases). The CDR3 runs to 13 residues. From germline, CDR1 is GTSNPN and CDR2 SVGIG (reference sequence). V lost 1 base to trimming and J lost 0 bases, with 6 bases between them. This chain's CDR3 is CAWSGQVNTEAFF. The CDR3 nucleotides read TGTGCCTGGAGTGGACAGGTGAACACTGAAGCTTTCTTT.

The J gene is TRBJ2-4, the V gene TRBV6-1; perhaps TRBD1 as D (6 bases). This CDR3 has 19 residues. Germline loops: CDR1 MNHNS, CDR2 SASEGT. Trimming left V 1 base short and J 9 bases short, with 28 bases between. The CDR3 spells CASSEVLRQVGTRRGIQYF. In nucleotides, the CDR3 is TGTGCCAGCAGTGAAGTGCTGAGACAGGTCGGGACGCGACGAGGCATTCAGTACTTC.